The rows below give T cell receptor beta chains drawn from one sample of a study of cytomegalovirus exposure and HLA in healthy donors. Measured with immunoSEQ multiplex PCR; TCRdb has only the in-frame clones, and not every one. The sample consists of 150,000 to 200,000 clones, roughly 80% of them appearing once. The sequenced sample was PBMCs. All receptors derive from a young man in good health and CMV-seropositive. CDR3s include the opening cysteine and the closing phenylalanine or tryptophan. A D gene is named only where the DNA matches it firmly. Some rows have no size entry. The others give once, few or many, or a class for an expanded clone.

V	J	length	size	D	CDR3	DNA
TRBV28	TRBJ1-1	15	-	-	CASSFLDRMNTEAFF	TGTGCCAGCAGTTTCCTCGACAGGATGAACACTGAAGCTTTCTTT
TRBV11-2	TRBJ2-2	14	-	TRBD2	CASSSLRGAGELFF	TGTGCCAGCAGCTCACTACGGGGGGCCGGGGAGCTGTTTTTT
TRBV27	TRBJ1-2	14	-	-	CASSLVPAGYGYTF	TGTGCCAGCAGTTTAGTCCCAGCGGGATATGGCTACACCTTC
TRBV9	TRBJ2-1	16	-	-	CASSVVPLRGPNEQFF	TGTGCCAGCAGCGTAGTCCCCCTCCGGGGTCCCAATGAGCAGTTCTTC
TRBV10-1	TRBJ2-7	15	-	-	CASTITGRGTYEQYF	TGCGCCAGCACTATTACTGGACGGGGAACCTACGAGCAGTACTTC
TRBV28	TRBJ2-7	15	-	TRBD1	CASSIPGQVKFEQYF	TGTGCCAGCAGCATCCCGGGACAGGTGAAGTTTGAGCAGTACTTC
TRBV5-4	TRBJ1-4	17	-	TRBD1	CASSLRGQGVSNEKLFF	TGTGCCAGCAGCTTAAGGGGACAGGGGGTTTCTAATGAAAAACTGTTTTTT
TRBV6-1	TRBJ2-3	15	few	TRBD1	CASSEDQGGTDTQYF	TGTGCCAGCAGTGAAGATCAGGGGGGCACAGATACGCAGTATTTT
TRBV7-3	TRBJ1-2	13	-	-	CASSLSQKSGYTF	TGTGCCAGCAGCTTATCACAGAAAAGCGGCTACACCTTC
TRBV28	TRBJ2-2	16	-	TRBD1	CASSTVGTVRSGELFF	TGTGCCAGCAGTACTGTCGGGACAGTGAGATCCGGGGAGCTGTTTTTT
TRBV4-1	TRBJ2-2	17	-	-	CASSPKGQRENTGELFF	TGCGCCAGCAGCCCCAAGGGGCAGCGAGAGAACACCGGGGAGCTGTTTTTT
TRBV28	TRBJ1-4	15	few	-	CASSLAREVEEKLFF	TGTGCCAGCAGTTTAGCGAGGGAAGTGGAGGAAAAACTGTTTTTT
TRBV7-8	TRBJ1-1	13	-	-	CASSQGYDTEAFF	TGTGCCAGCAGCCAGGGTTATGACACTGAAGCTTTCTTT
TRBV19	TRBJ2-7	15	-	TRBD2	CASSLGTSGSYEQYF	TGTGCCAGTAGTCTTGGGACTAGCGGGAGTTACGAGCAGTACTTC
TRBV6-5	TRBJ2-7	15	-	TRBD2	CASRESWTSSYEQYF	TGTGCCAGCAGAGAGTCCTGGACTAGCTCCTACGAGCAGTACTTC
TRBV5-1	TRBJ2-3	15	-	TRBD1	CASNTGGARTDTQYF	TGCGCCAGCAACACAGGGGGAGCGCGCACAGATACGCAGTATTTT
TRBV28	TRBJ2-1	17	-	TRBD2	CASSLLAGTSGFNEQFF	TGTGCCAGCAGTTTATTGGCGGGGACTAGCGGTTTTAATGAGCAGTTCTTC
TRBV5-1	TRBJ1-3	13	-	-	CASSGDSGNTIYF	TGCGCCAGCAGCGGTGACAGTGGAAACACCATATATTTT
TRBV7-3	TRBJ2-2	14	-	-	CASSPGLSGGELFF	TGTGCCAGCAGCCCGGGACTCTCCGGCGGGGAGCTGTTTTTT
TRBV5-6	TRBJ1-2	12	few	-	CASSVLNYGYTF	TGTGCCAGCAGTGTCTTGAACTATGGCTACACCTTC
TRBV19	TRBJ2-7	15	-	TRBD1	CASSIDPTGAYEQYF	TGTGCCAGTAGTATAGATCCCACAGGGGCCTACGAGCAGTACTTC
TRBV5-1	TRBJ2-2	14	-	-	CASSLGRSPGELFF	TGCGCCAGCAGCTTGGGGCGGTCCCCCGGGGAGCTGTTTTTT
TRBV4-1	TRBJ2-7	13	few	-	CASSQGQYRPPNF	TGCGCCAGCAGCCAAGGGCAGTACAGGCCGCCGAACTTC
TRBV5-1	TRBJ2-6	17	-	TRBD1	CASSLDRGLSGANVLTF	TGCGCCAGCAGCTTGGACAGGGGTCTGTCCGGGGCCAACGTCCTGACTTTC
TRBV27	TRBJ2-1	10	few	-	CASGRHEQFF	TGTGCCAGCGGGCGCCATGAGCAGTTCTTC
TRBV5-1	TRBJ2-1	15	-	-	CASRLTPSSYNEQFF	TGCGCCAGCAGATTGACACCTAGCTCCTACAATGAGCAGTTCTTC
TRBV21-1	TRBJ2-2	11	few	-	CASSARGELFF	TGTGCCAGCAGCGCGCGCGGGGAGCTGTTTTTT
TRBV9	TRBJ2-5	16	few	TRBD2	CASSVGPRVGGETQYF	TGTGCCAGCAGCGTAGGGCCCAGGGTCGGGGGGGAGACCCAGTACTTC
TRBV27	TRBJ2-7	14	once	-	CASSFTGANYEQYF	TGTGCCAGCAGTTTCACGGGAGCGAATTACGAGCAGTACTTC
TRBV9	TRBJ2-2	19	-	TRBD2	CASSVTPTSGGRGTGELFF	TGTGCCAGCAGCGTAACCCCAACTAGCGGCGGGAGGGGGACCGGGGAGCTGTTTTTT
TRBV28	TRBJ2-2	17	-	TRBD1	CASSFAQGVSDTGELFF	TGTGCCAGCAGTTTCGCACAGGGGGTGTCTGACACCGGGGAGCTGTTTTTT
TRBV7-3	TRBJ2-1	14	-	TRBD2	CASSPGLAGGEQFF	TGTGCCAGCAGCCCCGGGCTAGCGGGAGGTGAGCAGTTCTTC
TRBV19	TRBJ2-5	15	once	-	CASSIRGTLGETQYF	TGTGCCAGTAGTATTAGGGGGACGTTGGGGGAGACCCAGTACTTC
TRBV5-8	TRBJ2-3	14	-	-	CASSLGESTDTQYF	TGTGCCAGCAGCTTGGGAGAAAGCACAGATACGCAGTATTTT
TRBV5-4	TRBJ1-6	20	-	TRBD1	CASSLASTDRASSYNSPLHF	TGTGCCAGCAGCTTGGCTAGTACAGACAGGGCGAGCTCCTATAATTCACCCCTCCACTTT
TRBV29-1	TRBJ2-1	12	-	TRBD2	CSASGMNTEQFF	TGCAGCGCTAGCGGGATGAACACTGAGCAGTTCTTC
TRBV27	TRBJ1-4	15	once	-	CASSLSAGTNEKLFF	TGTGCCAGCAGTTTGAGTGCCGGGACTAATGAAAAACTGTTTTTT
TRBV18	TRBJ2-7	15	-	-	CASSPNLNRLYEQYF	TGTGCCAGCTCACCAAACCTCAACCGACTCTACGAGCAGTACTTC
TRBV4-1	TRBJ1-4	15	-	TRBD1	CASSQTGTANEKLFF	TGCGCCAGCAGCCAAACCGGGACAGCTAATGAAAAACTGTTTTTT
TRBV7-2	TRBJ2-5	14	-	-	CASSPQGHRETQYF	TGTGCCAGCAGCCCCCAGGGGCATAGGGAGACCCAGTACTTC
TRBV28	TRBJ2-7	14	-	TRBD1	CASTLPDRAFEQYF	TGTGCCAGCACCTTACCGGACAGGGCCTTCGAGCAGTACTTC
TRBV2	TRBJ2-1	14	few	TRBD1	CASSGGTVYNEQFF	TGTGCCAGCAGTGGGGGGACAGTGTACAATGAGCAGTTCTTC
TRBV21-1	TRBJ2-2	17	-	-	CASSVHSGPANTGELFF	TGTGCCAGCAGCGTCCATAGCGGCCCGGCGAACACCGGGGAGCTGTTTTTT
TRBV28	TRBJ2-7	12	-	-	CASSFETYEQYF	TGTGCCAGCAGTTTCGAGACCTACGAGCAGTACTTC
TRBV19	TRBJ2-7	15	-	TRBD1	CASSIGAGGADEQYF	TGTGCCAGTAGTATAGGGGCAGGGGGCGCGGACGAGCAGTACTTC
TRBV5-8	TRBJ1-5	17	-	-	CASSRGTTTYSNQPQHF	TGTGCCAGCAGCCGTGGGACAACCACATATAGCAATCAGCCCCAGCATTTT
TRBV6-6	TRBJ2-1	15	-	TRBD1	CASNLGTGGGYEQFF	TGTGCCAGTAACCTCGGGACAGGGGGCGGATATGAGCAGTTCTTC
TRBV2	TRBJ2-1	13	-	TRBD1	CASSGTGGLEQFF	TGTGCCAGCAGTGGGACAGGGGGCCTTGAGCAGTTCTTC
TRBV6-5	TRBJ2-2	16	once	TRBD2	CASSYWGGANTGELFF	TGTGCCAGCAGTTACTGGGGGGGGGCGAACACCGGGGAGCTGTTTTTT
TRBV7-8	TRBJ2-3	15	-	-	CASSLEGGPSDTQYF	TGTGCCAGCAGCTTAGAGGGGGGGCCTTCAGATACGCAGTATTTT
TRBV10-3	TRBJ2-3	16	-	TRBD1	CAISDGRGPVTDTQYF	TGTGCCATCAGTGACGGCAGGGGGCCGGTAACAGATACGCAGTATTTT
TRBV7-2	TRBJ2-3	16	-	TRBD2	CASSTRLAGAADTQYF	TGTGCCAGCAGCACTCGACTAGCGGGAGCGGCAGATACGCAGTATTTT
TRBV27	TRBJ2-1	13	-	-	CASTLHGYNEQFF	TGTGCCAGCACTTTACACGGTTACAATGAGCAGTTCTTC
TRBV11-2	TRBJ2-7	14	-	TRBD1	CASSLERTGNEQYF	TGTGCCAGCAGCTTAGAAAGGACAGGGAACGAGCAGTACTTC
TRBV11-2	TRBJ1-4	17	-	-	CASRPGYRLATNEKLFF	TGTGCCAGCAGACCTGGGTACAGGCTCGCAACTAATGAAAAACTGTTTTTT
TRBV7-8	TRBJ2-1	16	-	-	CASSPRGYRLVNEQFF	TGTGCCAGCAGCCCCCGAGGTTACCGGCTGGTGAATGAGCAGTTCTTC
TRBV5-6	TRBJ2-1	14	-	-	CASSWGGRGGEQFF	TGTGCCAGCAGCTGGGGGGGGCGCGGTGGTGAGCAGTTCTTC
TRBV2	TRBJ1-4	14	-	-	CASSTGTINEKLFF	TGTGCCAGCAGTACCGGGACAATAAATGAAAAACTGTTTTTT
TRBV2	TRBJ2-3	14	-	-	CASEGRVRTDTQYF	TGTGCCAGCGAGGGTCGTGTTCGCACAGATACGCAGTATTTT
TRBV6-5	TRBJ2-7	16	-	TRBD2	CASSYSSGILTYEQYF	TGTGCCAGCAGTTACTCTAGCGGGATTCTTACCTACGAGCAGTACTTC